This TCR beta chain was sequenced during a study of Ad26.COV2.S vaccination and SARS-CoV-2 variants. General study results and limits: Vaccine and placebo recipients had similar non-spike TCR breadth.

Regarding this clone: Its matching antigen is unknown.

Sample treatment: over 15 received Ad26.COV2.S at low or high dose, single or two shots; about 5 received placebo; per-sample allocation not given. Sampling was done on day 63 after the first vaccine or placebo injection. Germline V gives CDR1 DFQATT, CDR2 SNEGSKA (reference sequence). V was trimmed by 3 bases and J by 8 bases, leaving 15 bases between them. The CDR3 contains 13 residues. Assay used: immunoSEQ multiplex PCR; TCRdb lists only in-frame clones, some missing. The table records roughly 240,000 clones, roughly 90% of them present only once. This receptor was obtained from a person aged 18 to 59 who received the Ad26.COV2.S COVID-19 vaccine or a placebo. The V call is TRBV20-1, the J call TRBJ2-3; weak D call: TRBD2 (5 bases). The sequencing used peripheral blood, collected in a trial of Ad26.COV2.S vaccine versus placebo. The CDR3 spells CSASSVGSGTQYF. For the CDR3, the DNA is TGCAGTGCTAGTAGCGTTGGGAGTGGTACGCAGTATTTT.